The present T cell receptor beta chain was sequenced within a study of technical replicates of blood from a few donors. V lost 2 bases, J lost 9 bases, and 15 bases stayed unmatched. Germline-derived CDR1 and CDR2 are SGHTA and FQGNSA. This CDR3 is built from 17 residues. Generated by immunoSEQ multiplex PCR, the TCRdb table keeps only in-frame clones and is missing some. The sample contains tens of thousands of clones, nearly 97% of which appear only once. Sequences were obtained from T cells isolated from PBMCs. The clonotype originates from a human donor in good health. The chain combines TRBV7-2 with TRBJ2-5, with 10 bases matching TRBD2. As DNA, the CDR3 is TGTGCCAGCAGCTTAAGTTCTAGCGGGGGAGCAAAGAGACCCCAGTACTTC. It encodes CASSLSSSGGAKRPQYF.